The 6 T cell receptor beta chains reported below all come from one sample, sequenced in a study of cytomegalovirus exposure and HLA in healthy donors. TCRdb keeps only in-frame clones here, not all; method: immunoSEQ multiplex PCR. In the table there are under 250,000 clones, 87% of which are singletons. Sequenced input: PBMCs. The receptors come from a woman aged 18 to 35 in good health and CMV-seropositive.

J is TRBJ2-2 and V is TRBV7-6; the match to TRBD1 covers 7 bases. Germline V gene lookup returns CDR1 SGHVS and CDR2 FNYEAQ. V was clipped by 2 bases and J by 2 bases; unmatched bases: 5. The CDR3 runs to 16 residues. CDR3: CASSLPDRVNTGELFF. CDR3 DNA: TGTGCCAGCAGCTTACCCGACAGGGTTAACACCGGGGAGCTGTTTTTT.

The chain couples TRBV10-2 to TRBJ2-1; TRBD1 is a possible D gene (6 bases). With 0 bases removed from V and 7 bases from J, the gap between germline ends came to 10 bases. Germline values: CDR1 WSHSY, CDR2 SAAADI. The CDR3 sequence is 14 residues long. CDR3 in amino acids: CASSESITGNEQFF. For the CDR3, the DNA is TGCGCCAGCAGTGAGTCGATTACAGGGAATGAGCAGTTCTTC.

The rearrangement joins TRBV7-3 to TRBJ2-1, with 9 bases that match TRBD2. The germline V gene encodes CDR1 SGHTA and CDR2 FQGTGA. CDR3 length equals 15 residues. Losses at the gene ends were 1 base for V and 6 bases for J; bases not matched to a gene: 4. This CDR3 reads CASSLIAGVRNEQFF. The CDR3, as DNA: TGTGCCAGCAGCTTAATAGCGGGAGTCCGCAATGAGCAGTTCTTC.

The CDR3 DNA reads as TGTGCCAGCAGCCTCACACGTATCCGAAACTATGGCTACACCTTC. As protein: CASSLTRIRNYGYTF. The gene calls are TRBV6-1 and TRBJ1-2, with unresolved D. The germline gives CDR1 MNHNS, CDR2 SASEGT. Trimming removed 6 bases at V and 2 bases at J, with 16 bases between. The CDR3 has 15 residues.

The V and J genes are TRBV18 and TRBJ1-2; possibly TRBD1 for D (6 bases). Germline V gene sequence: CDR1 KGHSH, CDR2 LQKENI. CDR3 size: 15 residues. Trimming pared 0 bases from V and 4 bases from J, leaving 12 bases between. This chain's CDR3 is CASSPPDSTTYGYTF. The CDR3 region has the DNA TGTGCCAGCTCACCACCGGACAGCACTACCTATGGCTACACCTTC.

The chain employs TRBV27 and TRBJ2-1, with no clear D. This CDR3 spans 15 amino acids. The ends were cut back, 0 bases at V and 13 bases at J, with 19 bases in the middle. Germline loops: CDR1 MNHEY, CDR2 SMNVEV (reference sequence). CDR3 amino acids: CASSLSSPFNFRQFF. The CDR3 DNA sequence: TGTGCCAGCAGTTTATCGAGTCCCTTTAATTTTAGACAGTTCTTC.